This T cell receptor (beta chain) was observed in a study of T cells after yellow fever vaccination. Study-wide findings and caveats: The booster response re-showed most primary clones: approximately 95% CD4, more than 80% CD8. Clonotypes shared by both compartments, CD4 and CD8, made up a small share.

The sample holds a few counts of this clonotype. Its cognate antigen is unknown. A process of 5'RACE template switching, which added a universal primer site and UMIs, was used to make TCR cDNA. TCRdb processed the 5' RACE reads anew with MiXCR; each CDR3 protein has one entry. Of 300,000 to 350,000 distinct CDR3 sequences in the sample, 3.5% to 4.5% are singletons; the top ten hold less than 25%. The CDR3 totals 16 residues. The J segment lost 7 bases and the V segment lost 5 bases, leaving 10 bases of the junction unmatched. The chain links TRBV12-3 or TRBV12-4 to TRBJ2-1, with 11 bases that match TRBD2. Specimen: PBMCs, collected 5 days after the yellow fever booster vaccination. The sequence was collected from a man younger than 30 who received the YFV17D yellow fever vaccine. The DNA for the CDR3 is TGTGCCAGCAGTATCGTAGCGGGGGGGCGGAGGAATGAGCAGTTCTTC. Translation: CASSIVAGGRRNEQFF.